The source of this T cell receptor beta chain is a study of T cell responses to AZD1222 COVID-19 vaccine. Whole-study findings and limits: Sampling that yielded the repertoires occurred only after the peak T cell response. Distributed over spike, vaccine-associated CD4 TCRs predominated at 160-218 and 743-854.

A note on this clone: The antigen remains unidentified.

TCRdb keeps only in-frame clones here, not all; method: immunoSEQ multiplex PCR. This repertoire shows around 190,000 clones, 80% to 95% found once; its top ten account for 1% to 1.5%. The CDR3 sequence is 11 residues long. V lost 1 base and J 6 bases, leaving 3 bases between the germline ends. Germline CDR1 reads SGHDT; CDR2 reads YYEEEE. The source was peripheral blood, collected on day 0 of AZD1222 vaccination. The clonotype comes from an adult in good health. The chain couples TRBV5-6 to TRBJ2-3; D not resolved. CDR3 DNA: TGTGCCAGCAGCTTGAGGGATACGCAGTATTTT. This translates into CASSLRDTQYF.